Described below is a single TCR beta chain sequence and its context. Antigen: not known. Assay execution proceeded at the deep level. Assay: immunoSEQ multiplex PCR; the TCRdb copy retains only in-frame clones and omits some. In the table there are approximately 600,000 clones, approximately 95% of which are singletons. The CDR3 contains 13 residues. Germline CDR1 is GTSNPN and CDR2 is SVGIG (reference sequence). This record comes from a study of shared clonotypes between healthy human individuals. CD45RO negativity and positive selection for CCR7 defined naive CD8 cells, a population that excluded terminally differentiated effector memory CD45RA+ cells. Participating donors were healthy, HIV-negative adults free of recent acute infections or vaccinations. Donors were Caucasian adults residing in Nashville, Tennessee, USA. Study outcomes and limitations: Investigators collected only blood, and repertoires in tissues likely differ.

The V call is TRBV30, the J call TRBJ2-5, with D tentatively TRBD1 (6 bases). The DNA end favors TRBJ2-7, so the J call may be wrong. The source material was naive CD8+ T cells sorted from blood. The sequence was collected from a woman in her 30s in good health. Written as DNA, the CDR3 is TGTGCCTGGGGCGCGACAGGAACCTACGAGCAGTACTTC. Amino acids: CAWGATGTYEQYF.